One and the same sample provided the 15 T cell receptor beta chains below, sequenced in a study of chemoradiotherapy in HPV16-positive cancers. TCRdb's table, derived via immunoSEQ multiplex PCR, lists solely in-frame clones and lacks some. The data show about 25,000 clones, 94% seen once. The specimen was collected from a patient who underwent chemoradiotherapy. The source is a human donor with HPV-associated anogenital cancer.

The chain combines TRBV11-2 with TRBJ1-1; D gene uncertain. Between the trimmed V and J ends, which lost 5 bases and 8 bases, there was a span of 9 bases. This CDR3 spans 11 amino acids. CDR1 and CDR2 (germline): SGHAT, FQNNGV. CDR3 DNA sequence: TGTGCCAGCAGCCCGTATAGCGAAGCTTTCTTT. Protein sequence: CASSPYSEAFF.

The rearrangement links TRBV6-5 to TRBJ2-7; the D is unclear. This CDR3 contains 13 residues. Trimming left V 5 bases short and J 4 bases short, with 12 bases between. CDR1 is MNHEY, CDR2 SVGAGI, per germline. DNA of the CDR3: TGTGCCAGCAGTCGATACAGCAATTACGAGCAGTACTTC. This gives the protein CASSRYSNYEQYF.

The chain joins TRBV2 to TRBJ1-5, with D uncertain. CDR1 and CDR2 (germline): SNHLY, FYNNEI. Trimming removed 6 bases from V and 4 bases from J, with 10 bases in between. This CDR3 region has 13 residues. The CDR3 DNA sequence: TGTGCCAGCAGACGGAGAGAAAATCAGCCCCAGCATTTT. Translating gives CASRRRENQPQHF. Drawing the rest from reference TRBV2 and TRBJ1-5, the complete variable domain is EPEVTQTPSHQVTQMGQEVILRCVPISNHLYFYWYRQILGQKVEFLVSFYNNEISEKSEIFDDQFSVERPDGSNFTLKIRSTKLEDSAMYFCASRRRENQPQHFGDGTRLSIL.

V and J are TRBV28 and TRBJ2-5, with 7 bases matching TRBD1. The V segment lost 5 bases and the J segment 3 bases; nucleotides outside the gene matches: 9. This CDR3 is 15 amino acids long. CDR1 is MDHEN, CDR2 SYDVKM, per germline. This chain's CDR3 is CASSARTGLEETQYF. CDR3 nucleotides: TGTGCCAGCAGTGCACGGACAGGACTTGAAGAGACCCAGTACTTC.

The CDR3 coding sequence is TGTGCCTGGGGACAGGAGTCCTACGAGCAGTACTTC. It specifies CAWGQESYEQYF. J is TRBJ2-7 and V is TRBV30; 7 bases fit TRBD1. V lost 5 bases, J lost 1 base, and 2 bases stayed unmatched. In germline, CDR1 is GTSNPN, CDR2 SVGIG (reference sequence). The CDR3 is 12 residues long.

V is TRBV28 and J is TRBJ1-6, with no clear D. CDR1 and CDR2 (germline): MDHEN, SYDVKM. V lost 10 bases and J 0 bases, leaving 16 bases between the germline ends. CDR3 length equals 16 residues. CDR3 DNA: TGTGCCATCACGGACGGGGTTAGCTCCTATAATTCACCCCTCCACTTT. Protein sequence: CAITDGVSSYNSPLHF. Combining the CDR3 with reference TRBV28 and TRBJ1-6 gives the whole variable domain DVKVTQSSRYLVKRTGEKVFLECVQDMDHENMFWYRQDPGLGLRLIYFSYDVKMKEKGDIPEGYSVSREKKERFSLILESASTNQTSMYLCAITDGVSSYNSPLHFGNGTRLTVT.

The genes are TRBV28 and TRBJ1-2; D is uncertain. The ends were cut back, 5 bases at V and 12 bases at J, with 13 bases in the middle. The CDR3 sequence is 11 residues long. The V gene's germline CDR1 is MDHEN and CDR2 SYDVKM. This CDR3 is CASSRPRLHTF. The CDR3 bases are TGTGCCAGCAGTCGACCCCGGCTCCACACCTTC.

The chain uses TRBV5-1 and TRBJ1-2; 7 bases fit TRBD1. Germline CDR1 and CDR2: SGHRS and YFSETQ. V was clipped by 3 bases and J by 3 bases; unmatched bases: 5. There are 14 residues in the CDR3. The CDR3 here is CASSSSQGDYGYTF. The CDR3 DNA reads TGCGCCAGCAGCTCATCCCAGGGGGACTATGGCTACACCTTC.

The chain is built from TRBV28 and TRBJ1-5; a possible D gene is TRBD1 (5 bases). Germline CDR1 MDHEN, CDR2 SYDVKM. V lost 6 bases and J 4 bases, leaving 13 bases between the germline ends. The CDR3 is 14 residues long. In DNA, the CDR3 is TGTGCCAGCAGCCCGGGGAGGGGTAATCAGCCCCAGCATTTT. Its protein product is CASSPGRGNQPQHF.

The rearrangement uses TRBV7-9 and TRBJ1-2, with 8 nucleotides matching TRBD1. This CDR3 is 15 amino acids long. Trimming cost V 5 bases and J 4 bases; bases outside gene matches: 9. Germline V gene lookup returns CDR1 SEHNR and CDR2 FQNEAQ (reference sequence). The CDR3 loop is CASSQADRASYGYTF. The DNA for the CDR3 is TGTGCCAGCAGCCAAGCGGACAGGGCTAGCTATGGCTACACCTTC.

J is TRBJ1-2 and V is TRBV7-9; D unresolved. With 1 base removed from V and 0 bases from J, the gap between germline ends came to 3 bases. Germline values: CDR1 SEHNR, CDR2 FQNEAQ (reference sequence). The CDR3 contains 13 residues. In DNA, the CDR3 is TGTGCCAGCAGCTTAGAAGCTAACTATGGCTACACCTTC. This encodes CASSLEANYGYTF.

This chain connects TRBV30 to TRBJ1-4, with a weak D call TRBD1 (5 bases). Trimming stripped 5 bases from V and 0 bases from J, with 13 bases between. The germline V gene encodes CDR1 GTSNPN and CDR2 SVGIG (reference sequence). The CDR3 runs 15 residues. The CDR3 region is CAWGLRGATNEKLFF. The DNA of the CDR3 is TGTGCCTGGGGCCTACGAGGGGCAACTAATGAAAAACTGTTTTTT.

This clone has only one observation. CDR3 region: CASSRGQSSPLHF. In DNA form, the CDR3 reads TGTGCCAGCAGCCGGGGACAGAGTTCACCCCTCCACTTT. V is TRBV6-5 and J is TRBJ1-6, with 7 bases that match TRBD1. The J segment lost 9 bases and the V segment lost 6 bases, leaving 5 bases of the junction unmatched. Germline assignment: CDR1 MNHEY and CDR2 SVGAGI. This CDR3 has 13 amino acids.

The chain recombines TRBV30 with TRBJ2-3; possibly TRBD2 for D (6 bases). Germline V gives CDR1 GTSNPN, CDR2 SVGIG (reference sequence). Deletions cut 1 base from V and 6 bases from J, with 8 bases between. The CDR3 has 12 amino acids. CDR3 nucleotides: TGTGCCTGGAGTGAGGGGAGGGATACGCAGTATTTT. Protein: CAWSEGRDTQYF.

The count of this clone is one. The chain joins TRBV27 to TRBJ1-3; D may be TRBD1 (5 bases). V lost 5 bases to trimming and J lost 3 bases, with 20 bases between them. Germline V gene sequence: CDR1 MNHEY, CDR2 SMNVEV (reference sequence). The CDR3 runs to 17 residues. CDR3 sequence: CASSEGPGTVGGNTIYF. The CDR3 nucleotides read TGTGCCAGCAGTGAAGGCCCAGGGACGGTCGGTGGAAACACCATATATTTT.